These 14 T cell receptor beta chains originate from one sample sequenced in a study of blood T cell repertoires in COVID-19. The repertoire was sequenced with immunoSEQ multiplex PCR; TCRdb's copy has only in-frame clones and lacks some. In the table there are fewer than 300,000 clones, about nine tenths of which are singletons. The sequencing sample was made of PBMCs or T cells enriched from blood (not recorded which). The receptors shown here come from a woman aged 25 to 39 who had recovered from COVID-19.

This rearrangement joins TRBV9 to TRBJ2-1; 12 nucleotides match TRBD2. There are 15 residues in the CDR3. Germline-derived CDR1 and CDR2 are SGDLS and YYNGEE. With V trimmed by 0 bases and J by 8 bases, 3 bases remained unmatched. The CDR3 DNA sequence: TGTGCCAGCAGCGTAGGACTAGCGGGAGCCCATGAGCAGTTCTTC. This codes for CASSVGLAGAHEQFF.

V and J are TRBV5-1 and TRBJ2-5; TRBD2 matches 10 bases. This CDR3 region has 15 residues. Germline values: CDR1 SGHRS, CDR2 YFSETQ. V was clipped by 0 bases and J by 4 bases; unmatched bases: 3. The CDR3 DNA reads as TGCGCCAGCAGCTTGGATCTAGCGGGAGCAGAGACCCAGTACTTC. It yields the protein CASSLDLAGAETQYF.

The chain employs TRBV28 and TRBJ1-4, with D uncertain. The CDR3 is made up of 13 amino acids. The germline V gene encodes CDR1 MDHEN and CDR2 SYDVKM. The CDR3 bases are TGTGCGACGGTGGGAGCAACTAATGAAAAACTGTTTTTT. Translation: CATVGATNEKLFF.

The V and J genes are TRBV18 and TRBJ2-5, with TRBD2 matching 13 bases. The CDR3 spans 16 residues. J was trimmed by 5 bases and V by 0 bases; bases with no gene match: 3. Germline-derived CDR1 and CDR2 are KGHSH and LQKENI. CDR3 protein: CASSPPGLAGSETQYF. CDR3 coding DNA: TGTGCCAGCTCACCACCGGGACTAGCGGGATCTGAGACCCAGTACTTC.

V and J are TRBV28 and TRBJ1-2; 8 bases agree with TRBD1. V dropped 3 bases and J dropped 5; count of bases not matched to a gene: 8. Germline V CDR1 and CDR2: MDHEN, SYDVKM. The CDR3 spans 15 residues. The DNA for the CDR3 is TGTGCCAGCAGTTTTCCACAGGGGGAGGGGTATGGCTACACCTTC. Translating gives CASSFPQGEGYGYTF.

V and J are TRBV6-1 and TRBJ1-1; D perhaps matches TRBD1 (5 bases). CDR3 length: 14 amino acids. Deletions cut 2 bases from V and 4 bases from J, with 11 bases between. Germline CDR1 reads MNHNS; CDR2 reads SASEGT. The CDR3 coding sequence is TGTGCCAGCAGTGAACCTGGACAACGCACTGAAGCTTTCTTT. It specifies CASSEPGQRTEAFF.

This clone was observed once. CDR3 nucleotide sequence: TGCGCCAGCAGTGAGTTGGAGATCTACGAGCAGTACTTC. This gives the protein CASSELEIYEQYF. This chain uses TRBV10-1 with TRBJ2-7; no clear D gene. The germline V gene encodes CDR1 WNHNN and CDR2 SYGVQD (reference sequence). The CDR3 runs 13 residues. V was clipped by 1 base and J by 3 bases, with 7 bases between them.

The chain recombines TRBV6-6 with TRBJ1-4, with D unresolved. V dropped 7 bases and J dropped 7 bases, with 16 bases sitting between them. The CDR3 has 14 amino acids. Per germline, CDR1 MNHNY and CDR2 SVGAGI (reference sequence). The CDR3 is CASNAGGPGEKLFF. Here the CDR3 DNA reads TGTGCCAGCAACGCGGGAGGGCCGGGTGAAAAACTGTTTTTT.

This chain links TRBV14 with TRBJ2-7; 9 nucleotides line up with TRBD1. The CDR3 runs 15 residues. V was clipped by 3 bases and J by 5 bases; unmatched bases: 8. Germline-derived CDR1 and CDR2 are SGHDN and FVKESK. Written as DNA, the CDR3 is TGTGCCAGCAGCCAGACCGGGACAGGGCGCCACGAGCAGTACTTC. Translating gives CASSQTGTGRHEQYF.

This chain's CDR3 is CASIKSRGQGKEAFF. CDR3 coding DNA: TGTGCCAGTATTAAGAGTCGGGGACAGGGGAAGGAGGCTTTCTTT. The chain has TRBV19 and TRBJ1-1, with 10 positions matching TRBD1. From germline, CDR1 is LNHDA and CDR2 SQIVND (reference sequence). The CDR3 covers 15 residues. With V trimmed by 7 bases and J by 11 bases, 16 bases remained unmatched. The variable domain in full, with the rest retrieved from reference TRBV19 and TRBJ1-1, is DGGITQSPKYLFRKEGQNVTLSCEQNLNHDAMYWYRQDPGQGLRLIYYSQIVNDFQKGDIAEGYSVSREKKESFPLTVTSAQKNPTAFYLCASIKSRGQGKEAFFGQGTRLTVV.

The chain couples TRBV19 to TRBJ1-4, with TRBD1 identical over 8 bases. V lost 1 base, J lost 11 bases, and 3 bases stayed unmatched. The CDR3 is 13 residues long. From germline, CDR1 is LNHDA and CDR2 SQIVND (reference sequence). The chain's CDR3 is CASSIVRGRKLFF. The CDR3 DNA sequence: TGTGCCAGTAGTATAGTCAGGGGGCGTAAACTGTTTTTT.

This chain links TRBV10-3 with TRBJ2-7; 10 bases agree with TRBD2. V dropped 10 bases and J dropped 3; count of bases not matched to a gene: 12. In germline, CDR1 is ENHRY, CDR2 SYGVKD. This CDR3 comprises 15 residues. The CDR3: CATTGTSASFYEQYF. CDR3 DNA: TGTGCCACTACCGGGACTAGCGCAAGCTTCTACGAGCAGTACTTC.

V gene TRBV5-1 combines with J gene TRBJ2-7; D is possibly TRBD2 (7 bases). This CDR3 comprises 15 residues. V was shortened by 0 bases and J by 2 bases, with 12 bases between the two germline ends. In germline, CDR1 is SGHRS, CDR2 YFSETQ. Here the CDR3 DNA reads TGCGCCAGCAGCTTGGATGGGGGGGACACCTACGAGCAGTACTTC. Protein sequence: CASSLDGGDTYEQYF.

The chain employs TRBV4-1 and TRBJ2-5, with TRBD2 identical over 10 bases. The CDR3 runs 16 residues. CDR1 and CDR2 (germline): MGHRA, YSYEKL. V was clipped by 0 bases and J by 4 bases; unmatched bases: 5. CDR3 amino acids: CASSQEGAGGVETQYF. The CDR3, as DNA: TGCGCCAGCAGCCAAGAGGGAGCGGGAGGGGTAGAGACCCAGTACTTC.